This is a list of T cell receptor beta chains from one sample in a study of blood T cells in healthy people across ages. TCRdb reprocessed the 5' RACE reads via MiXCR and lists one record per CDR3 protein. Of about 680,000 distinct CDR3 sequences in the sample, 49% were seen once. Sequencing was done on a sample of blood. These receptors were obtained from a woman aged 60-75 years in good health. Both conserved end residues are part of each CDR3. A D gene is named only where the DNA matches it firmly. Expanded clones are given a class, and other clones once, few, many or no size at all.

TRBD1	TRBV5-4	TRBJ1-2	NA	TGTGCCAGCAGCTTGGCCGGGACAGGGGTTCGCTACTATGGCTACACCTTC	CASSLAGTGVRYYGYTF
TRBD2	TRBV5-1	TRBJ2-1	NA	TGCGCCAGCAGCTGGACTAGCGGGAATACCTACAATGAGCAGTTCTTC	CASSWTSGNTYNEQFF
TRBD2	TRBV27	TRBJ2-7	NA	TGTGCCAGCAGTTTAGGGCGGGAGGCAGCCTACGAGCAGTACTTC	CASSLGREAAYEQYF
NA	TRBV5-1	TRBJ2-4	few	TGCGCCAGCACCGCGGGGGCAGAATTTAACATTCAGTACTTC	CASTAGAEFNIQYF
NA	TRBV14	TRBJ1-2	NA	TGTGCCAGCAGCCAAGTAAGGAGCGGGACGCTCTATGGCTACACCTTC	CASSQVRSGTLYGYTF
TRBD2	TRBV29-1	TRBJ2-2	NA	TGCAGCGTTCTTAGCGGGAATCCGATTACCGGGGAGCTGTTTTTT	CSVLSGNPITGELFF
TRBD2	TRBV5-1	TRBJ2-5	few	TGCGCCAGCACCCCGAACGTACTAGCGGGAGTGGAGACCCAGTACTTC	CASTPNVLAGVETQYF
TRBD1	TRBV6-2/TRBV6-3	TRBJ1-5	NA	TGTGCCAGCAGGAGTGAAGCGGGACAGAATCAGCCCCAGCATTTT	CASRSEAGQNQPQHF
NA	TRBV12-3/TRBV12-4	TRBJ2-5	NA	TGTGCCAGCACCCGGTCGACCGAAGAGACCCAGTACTTC	CASTRSTEETQYF
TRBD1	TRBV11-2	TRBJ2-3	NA	TGTGCCAGCAGCGCCACCGGGACAGGGAGGGCCCCAGATACGCAGTATTTT	CASSATGTGRAPDTQYF
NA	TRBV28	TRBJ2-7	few	TGTGCCAGCAGTTTTGCCGACTTAGCAGGGACACTTTACGAGCAGTACTTC	CASSFADLAGTLYEQYF
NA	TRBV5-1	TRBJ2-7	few	TGCGCCAGCAGCTTGGCCAATCCAGGGGAGGCCGAGCAGTACTTC	CASSLANPGEAEQYF
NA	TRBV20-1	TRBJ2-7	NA	TGCAGTGCTAGTATGCGGGTCCAGGGGCAGTACTTC	CSASMRVQGQYF
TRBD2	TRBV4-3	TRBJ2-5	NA	TGCGCCAGCAGCCAAGGACGAGCGGGAGGGTACCAAGAGACCCAGTACTTC	CASSQGRAGGYQETQYF
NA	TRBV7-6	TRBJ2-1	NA	TGTGCCAGCAGCTCAAGTGCCGACCCCCTTTTCTATGAGCAGTTCTTC	CASSSSADPLFYEQFF
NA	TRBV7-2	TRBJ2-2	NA	TGTGCCAGCAGCTTGCGGTACACGAACACCGGGGAGCTGTTTTTT	CASSLRYTNTGELFF
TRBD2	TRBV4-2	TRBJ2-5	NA	TGTGCCAGCAGCCGGGTAGCGGGAGATGTAGAGACCCAGTACTTC	CASSRVAGDVETQYF
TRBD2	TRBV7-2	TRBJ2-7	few	TGTGCCAGCGGGAGGTCTAGCGGGAACTACGAGCAGTACTTC	CASGRSSGNYEQYF
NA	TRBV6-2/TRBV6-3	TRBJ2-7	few	TGTGCCAGCAGCCCTAGCCGCGGGTCCTACGAGCAGTACTTC	CASSPSRGSYEQYF
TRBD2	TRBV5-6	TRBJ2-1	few	TGTGCCAGCAGCCCACAAGCGGGAGGCTACCGCAATGAGCAGTTCTTC	CASSPQAGGYRNEQFF
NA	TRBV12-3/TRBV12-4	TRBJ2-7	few	TGTGCCAGCAGTTTGAGAAGGCGTGACAATGAGCAGTACTTC	CASSLRRRDNEQYF
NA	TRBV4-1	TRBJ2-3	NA	TGCGCCAGCAGCCAAGAGTTGGGGACAGATACGCAGTATTTT	CASSQELGTDTQYF
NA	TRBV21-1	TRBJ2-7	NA	TGTGCCAGCAGCAAAGGGGGGAGTGAACCCTACGAGCAGTACTTC	CASSKGGSEPYEQYF
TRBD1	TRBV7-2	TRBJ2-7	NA	TGTGCCAGCAGCTTAGCGACAGGGGGCGTCTGCGAGCAGCACTTC	CASSLATGGVCEQHF
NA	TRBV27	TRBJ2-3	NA	TGTGCCAGCAGTCTCTGGTTAGCAGATACGCAGTATTTT	CASSLWLADTQYF
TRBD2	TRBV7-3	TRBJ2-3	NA	TGTGCCAGCAGCTCGCAGCGGGAGGGAATAGATACGCAGTATTTT	CASSSQREGIDTQYF
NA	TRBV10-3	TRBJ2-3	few	TGTGCCATCAGTCCCCGGGACCTAGGTATCACAGATACGCAGTATTTT	CAISPRDLGITDTQYF
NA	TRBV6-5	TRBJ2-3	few	TGTGCCAGCAGTTCGCGGGTAGTGCCAGATACGCAGTATTTT	CASSSRVVPDTQYF
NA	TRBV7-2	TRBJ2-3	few	TGTGCCAGCAGCTTCGCTCGCGATACGCAGTATTTT	CASSFARDTQYF